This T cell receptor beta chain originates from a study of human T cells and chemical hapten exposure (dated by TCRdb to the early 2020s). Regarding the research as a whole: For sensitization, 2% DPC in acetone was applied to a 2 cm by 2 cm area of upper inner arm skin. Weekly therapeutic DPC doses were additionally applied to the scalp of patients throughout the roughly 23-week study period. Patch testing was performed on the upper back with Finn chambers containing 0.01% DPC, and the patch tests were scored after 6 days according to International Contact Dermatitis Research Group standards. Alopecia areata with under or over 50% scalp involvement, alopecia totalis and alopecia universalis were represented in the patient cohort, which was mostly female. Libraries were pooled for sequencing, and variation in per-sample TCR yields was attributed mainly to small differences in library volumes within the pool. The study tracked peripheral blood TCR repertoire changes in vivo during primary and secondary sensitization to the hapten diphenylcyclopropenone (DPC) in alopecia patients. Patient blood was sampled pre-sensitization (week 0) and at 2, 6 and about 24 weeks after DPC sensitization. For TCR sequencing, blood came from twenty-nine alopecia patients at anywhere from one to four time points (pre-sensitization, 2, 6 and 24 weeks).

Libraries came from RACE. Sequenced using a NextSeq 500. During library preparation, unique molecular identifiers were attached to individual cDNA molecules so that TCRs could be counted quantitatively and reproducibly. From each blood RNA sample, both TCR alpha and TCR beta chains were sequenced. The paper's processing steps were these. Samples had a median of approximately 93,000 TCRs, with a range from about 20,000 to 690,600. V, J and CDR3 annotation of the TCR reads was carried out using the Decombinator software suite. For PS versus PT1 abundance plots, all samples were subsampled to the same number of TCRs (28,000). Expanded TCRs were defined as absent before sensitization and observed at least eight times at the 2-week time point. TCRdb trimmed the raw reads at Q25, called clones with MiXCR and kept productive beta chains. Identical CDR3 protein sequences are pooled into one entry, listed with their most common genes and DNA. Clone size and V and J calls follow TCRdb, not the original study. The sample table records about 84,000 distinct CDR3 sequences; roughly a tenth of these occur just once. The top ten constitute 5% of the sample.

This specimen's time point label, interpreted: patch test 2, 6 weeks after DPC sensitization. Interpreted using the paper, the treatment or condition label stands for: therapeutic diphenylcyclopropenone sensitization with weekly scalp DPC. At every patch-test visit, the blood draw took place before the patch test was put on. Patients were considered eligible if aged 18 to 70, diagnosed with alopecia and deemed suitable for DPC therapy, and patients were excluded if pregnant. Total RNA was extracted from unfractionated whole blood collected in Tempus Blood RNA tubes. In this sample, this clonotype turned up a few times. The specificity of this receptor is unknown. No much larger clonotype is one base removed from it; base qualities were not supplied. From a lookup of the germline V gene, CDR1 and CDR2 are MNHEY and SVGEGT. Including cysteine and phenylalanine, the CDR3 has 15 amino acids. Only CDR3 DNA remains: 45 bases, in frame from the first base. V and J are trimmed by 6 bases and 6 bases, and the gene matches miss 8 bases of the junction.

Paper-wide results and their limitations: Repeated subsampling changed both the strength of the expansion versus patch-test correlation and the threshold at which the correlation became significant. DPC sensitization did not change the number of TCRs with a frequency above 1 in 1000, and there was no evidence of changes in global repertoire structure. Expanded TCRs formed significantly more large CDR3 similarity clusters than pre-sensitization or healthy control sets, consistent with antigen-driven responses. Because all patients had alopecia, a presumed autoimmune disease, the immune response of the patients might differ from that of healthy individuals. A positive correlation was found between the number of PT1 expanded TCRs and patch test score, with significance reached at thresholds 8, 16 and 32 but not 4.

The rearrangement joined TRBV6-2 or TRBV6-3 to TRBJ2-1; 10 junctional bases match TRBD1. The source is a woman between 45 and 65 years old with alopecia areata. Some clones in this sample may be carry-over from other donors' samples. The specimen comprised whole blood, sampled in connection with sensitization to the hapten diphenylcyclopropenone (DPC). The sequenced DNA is TGTGCCAGCAGGCAACCGGGACAGGGGTTCAATGAGCAGTTCTTC. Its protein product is CASRQPGQGFNEQFF.